Presented here are 23 T cell receptor beta chains from one specimen sequenced in a study of T cells expressing NK-cell markers. No DNA is given; TCRdb re-called the 5' RACE reads and lists each CDR3 protein once. Its table records roughly 180,000 distinct CDR3 sequences. The sequencing sample was made of blood T cells: a sorted CD56 or NKG2C T cell subset, CD4+ or CD8+ T cells, or bulk PBMC T cells (not recorded which). All receptors derive from a woman aged 18 to 75 in good health.

J is TRBJ2-7 and V is TRBV28; the TRBD2 assignment by TCRdb is unverifiable without DNA. The CDR3 has 16 residues. Germline CDR1 and CDR2: MDHEN and SYDVKM. CDR3: CASSFEGTSGNYEQYF.

The rearrangement joins TRBV6-5 to TRBJ2-1; TCRdb indicates TRBD2, and absent DNA this call remains unverified. This CDR3 has 15 amino acids. Germline V gene data show CDR1 as MNHEY and CDR2 as SVGAGI. The CDR3 loop reads CASSYLAQGYNEQFF.

The gene calls are TRBV27 and TRBJ2-7; the D call from TCRdb, TRBD1, cannot be confirmed without DNA. In germline, CDR1 is MNHEY, CDR2 SMNVEV (reference sequence). The CDR3 length is 14 residues. CDR3 in amino acids: CASSFWDRDYEQYF.

The gene calls are TRBV7-9 and TRBJ2-1; TCRdb selects TRBD2, and the lack of DNA leaves this call unchecked. The CDR3 contains 17 residues. CDR1 and CDR2 from the germline V gene are SEHNR and FQNEAQ (reference sequence). The CDR3: CASSTIGGTSGNNEQFF.

The chain joins TRBV3-1 to TRBJ1-1. Germline V gene sequence: CDR1 LGHDT, CDR2 YNNKEL (reference sequence). The CDR3 has 13 residues. The CDR3 spells CASSPGRNTEAFF.

The chain combines TRBV30 with TRBJ2-7; TCRdb outputs TRBD2, but without DNA this stays unchecked. There are 13 residues in the CDR3. The germline gives CDR1 GTSNPN, CDR2 SVGIG (reference sequence). The chain's CDR3 is CAWSPGLASEQYF.

The chain couples TRBV7-2 to TRBJ1-1; TCRdb outputs TRBD1, but without DNA this stays unchecked. CDR1 is SGHTA, CDR2 FQGNSA, per germline. The CDR3 consists of 14 residues. The CDR3 spells CASSHIGGGTEAFF.

V gene TRBV10-3 combines with J gene TRBJ1-6; the TRBD1 assignment by TCRdb is unverifiable without DNA. The CDR3 sequence is 15 residues long. Germline V gene lookup returns CDR1 ENHRY and CDR2 SYGVKD. This chain's CDR3 is CAISEAGTGSSPLHF.

The chain joins TRBV18 to TRBJ2-1; without DNA, the TCRdb call of TRBD2 cannot be checked. The CDR3 extends over 14 amino acids. CDR1 is KGHSH and CDR2 is LQKENI in the germline V gene. CDR3 loop: CASSSSGRAGEQFF. The variable domain in full, completed from reference TRBV18 and TRBJ2-1, reads NAGVMQNPRHLVRRRGQEARLRCSPMKGHSHVYWYRQLPEEGLKFMVYLQKENIIDESGMPKERFSAEFPKEGPSILRIQQVVRGDSAAYFCASSSSGRAGEQFFGPGTRLTVL.

This chain links TRBV20-1 with TRBJ2-1; as DNA is missing, the TRBD1 call by TCRdb cannot be tested. This CDR3 has 15 residues. From germline, CDR1 is DFQATT and CDR2 SNEGSKA (reference sequence). CDR3 residues: CSARDRAGTYNEQFF.

The V call is TRBV27, the J call TRBJ1-4; no DNA is available, so the TRBD1 call from TCRdb remains unchecked. The CDR3 loop spans 13 amino acids. The germline V gene has CDR1 MNHEY and CDR2 SMNVEV (reference sequence). CDR3 loop: CASSLRGAEKLFF.

The rearrangement links TRBV5-1 to TRBJ2-7; TCRdb proposes TRBD2, but this gene call is untestable without DNA. The CDR3 has 14 residues. Germline CDR1 reads SGHRS; CDR2 reads YFSETQ. This CDR3 is CASQPGTSVYEQYF. Complete variable domain (other parts from reference TRBV5-1 and TRBJ2-7): KAGVTQTPRYLIKTRGQQVTLSCSPISGHRSVSWYQQTPGQGLQFLFEYFSETQRNKGNFPGRFSGRQFSNSRSEMNVSTLELGDSALYLCASQPGTSVYEQYFGPGTRLTVT.

The chain couples TRBV9 to TRBJ2-7; the TCRdb call, TRBD1, lacks DNA for checking. This CDR3 contains 16 residues. The germline gives CDR1 SGDLS, CDR2 YYNGEE. CDR3 amino acids: CASSAGSRPTRGEQYF.

V gene TRBV5-1 combines with J gene TRBJ2-2; checking the TCRdb D call of TRBD1 is not possible without DNA. Germline V gene lookup returns CDR1 SGHRS and CDR2 YFSETQ. This CDR3 has 18 amino acids. CDR3 sequence reads: CASGSTTIGQGSSGELFF.

The rearrangement joins TRBV29-1 to TRBJ2-6; TCRdb's D call of TRBD1 is untestable without DNA. CDR1 and CDR2 from the germline V gene are SQVTM and ANQGSEA. This CDR3 has 15 residues. CDR3 in amino acids: CSVRGQGAGANVLTF. Supplemented by reference TRBV29-1 and TRBJ2-6, the full variable domain reads SAVISQKPSRDICQRGTSLTIQCQVDSQVTMMFWYRQQPGQSLTLIATANQGSEATYESGFVIDKFPISRPNLTFSTLTVSNMSPEDSSIYLCSVRGQGAGANVLTFGAGSRLTVL.

The rearrangement joins TRBV7-3 to TRBJ2-1; lacking DNA, the TRBD1 call made by TCRdb goes unchecked. Germline-derived CDR1 and CDR2 are SGHTA and FQGTGA. The CDR3 extends over 13 amino acids. CDR3 in amino acids: CASSLDRDNEQFF.

The V and J genes are TRBV5-6 and TRBJ1-1; the TRBD1 assignment by TCRdb is unverifiable without DNA. This CDR3 has 16 residues. Per the germline V gene, CDR1 is SGHDT and CDR2 is YYEEEE. This CDR3 reads CASSLRVRAIDTEAFF.

The CDR3: CSAKGARGQGNTIYF. V gene TRBV20-1 combines with J gene TRBJ1-3; TCRdb's assignment of TRBD1 cannot be checked, as there is no DNA. There are 15 residues in the CDR3. Per the germline V gene, CDR1 is DFQATT and CDR2 is SNEGSKA (reference sequence).

The V and J genes are TRBV4-1 and TRBJ1-2. Germline loops: CDR1 MGHRA, CDR2 YSYEKL. The CDR3 has 14 amino acids. The CDR3 sequence is CASSQDLRVGGYTF.

The V call is TRBV5-1, the J call TRBJ2-3; TCRdb names TRBD2, which stays unverified in the absence of DNA. Germline CDR1 is SGHRS and CDR2 is YFSETQ. CDR3 length: 15 amino acids. Here the CDR3 reads CASSLLAGDTDTQYF.

The chain recombines TRBV4-2 with TRBJ1-2; without DNA, the TCRdb call of TRBD1 cannot be checked. This CDR3 is 14 amino acids long. Looked up from germline, CDR1 is LGHNA and CDR2 is YNFKEQ. The CDR3 is CASSQDPTAYGYTF.

The gene calls are TRBV3-1 and TRBJ1-2; TCRdb reports TRBD1, a call that lacks DNA to check it against. Germline V gene data show CDR1 as LGHDT and CDR2 as YNNKEL (reference sequence). This CDR3 contains 16 residues. The CDR3 loop reads CASSSTGTGAARGYTF.

The rearrangement links TRBV4-2 to TRBJ2-1; the D call from TCRdb, TRBD2, cannot be confirmed without DNA. The CDR3 has 16 residues. Per the germline V gene, CDR1 is LGHNA and CDR2 is YNFKEQ. The chain's CDR3 is CASSQAGLANYNEQFF.